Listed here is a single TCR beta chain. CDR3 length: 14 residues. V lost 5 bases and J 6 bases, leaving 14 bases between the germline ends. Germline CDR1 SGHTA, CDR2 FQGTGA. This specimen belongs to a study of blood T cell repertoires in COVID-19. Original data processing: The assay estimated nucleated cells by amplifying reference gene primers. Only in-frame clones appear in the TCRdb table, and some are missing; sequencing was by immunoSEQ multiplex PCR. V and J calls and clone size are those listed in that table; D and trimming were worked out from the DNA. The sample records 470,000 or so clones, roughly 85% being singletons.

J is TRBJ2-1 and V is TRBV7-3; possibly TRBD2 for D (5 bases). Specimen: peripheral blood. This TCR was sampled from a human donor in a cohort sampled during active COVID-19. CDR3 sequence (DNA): TGTGCCAGCAGCCTAGCCACCGGCCGCAATGAGCAGTTCTTC. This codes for CASSLATGRNEQFF.